The rows below give T cell receptor beta chains drawn from one sample of a study of shared clonotypes between healthy human individuals. Method: immunoSEQ multiplex PCR; TCRdb's copy keeps in-frame clones and lacks some. The sample comprises more than 2,000,000 clones, 85% to 95% of which are singletons, and over 0.12% rests with the top ten. Specimen: naive CD4+ T cells sorted from blood. Receptor source: a man aged 18-30 years in good health. The CDR3 runs from the conserved cysteine through the conserved F or W. The order of the fields is D gene, V gene, J gene, clone size, CDR3 DNA, CDR3 protein. A D gene is named only where the DNA matches it firmly. Clone size, where shown, is once, few, many, or a class for clones that have expanded.

>TRBD1|TRBV7-9|TRBJ1-4|-
TGTGCCAGCAGCTGGGACAGGGGAGAAAAACTGTTTTTT
CASSWDRGEKLFF
>-|TRBV6-5|TRBJ1-6|-
TGTGCCAGCAGTTACTCTACCGATAATAATTCACCCCTCCACTTT
CASSYSTDNNSPLHF
>-|TRBV6-1|TRBJ2-7|-
TGTGCCAGCAGTGAACTGACTCTTACTTACGAGCAGTACTTC
CASSELTLTYEQYF
>TRBD1|TRBV5-1|TRBJ1-5|-
TGCGCCAGCAGCTTGGGACAGGGCGATCAGCCCCAGCATTTT
CASSLGQGDQPQHF
>-|TRBV27|TRBJ2-6|-
TGTGCCAGCAGGCGGTCAGGGGCCAACGTCCTGACTTTC
CASRRSGANVLTF
>-|TRBV28|TRBJ1-1|-
TGTGCCAGCAGTGCACGCCGGAACACTGAAGCTTTCTTT
CASSARRNTEAFF
>-|TRBV29-1|TRBJ1-1|-
TGCAGCGGCTCGATGCGATCCATGAACACTGAAGCTTTCTTT
CSGSMRSMNTEAFF
>-|TRBV5-6|TRBJ2-5|once
TGTGCCAGCAGCTCCACCGGGTCCACCCAAGAGACCCAGTACTTC
CASSSTGSTQETQYF
>-|TRBV19|TRBJ1-1|-
TGTGCCAGTAGTATAGCATCGCGGGGCGTGAACACTGAAGCTTTCTTT
CASSIASRGVNTEAFF
>TRBD2|TRBV6-6|TRBJ2-7|-
TGTGCCAGCAGTTTCCGACTAGCGGCGTCCTACGAGCAGTACTTC
CASSFRLAASYEQYF
>TRBD2|TRBV2|TRBJ2-7|-
TGTGCCAGCAGTTCTAGCGGGGGTCGTCTTGAGCAGTACTTC
CASSSSGGRLEQYF
>-|TRBV10-2|TRBJ2-7|once
TGCGCCAGCAGTGAGCCTCCGACAACGGTAGGTCGCAGGACCTACGAGCAGTACTTC
CASSEPPTTVGRRTYEQYF
>-|TRBV9|TRBJ2-5|-
TGTGCCAGCACCTCAGGCTTGGGGGCAGGAGAGACCCAGTACTTC
CASTSGLGAGETQYF
>-|TRBV15|TRBJ2-3|-
TGTGCCACCAGCAAAAAAAGTACAGATACGCAGTATTTT
CATSKKSTDTQYF
>-|TRBV27|TRBJ2-7|-
TGTGCCAGCAGTACCCACAGGGCTTATAGGGCCTACGAGCAGTACTTC
CASSTHRAYRAYEQYF
>-|TRBV5-1|TRBJ2-2|-
TGCGCCAGCAGCCCGGGGGGCATCACCGGGGAGCTGTTTTTT
CASSPGGITGELFF
>-|TRBV7-2|TRBJ2-1|-
TGTGCCAGCAGCTTAGACGGGATTTACTACAATGAGCAGTTCTTC
CASSLDGIYYNEQFF
>-|TRBV6-1|TRBJ1-2|-
TGTGCCAGCAGTGAAGCGCCGGGGGCTGTCTATGGCTACACCTTC
CASSEAPGAVYGYTF
>-|TRBV6-5|TRBJ1-1|-
TGTGCCAGCAGTTACTCTCCCAAACGAGTCACTGAAGCTTTCTTT
CASSYSPKRVTEAFF
>TRBD1|TRBV28|TRBJ1-2|-
TGTGCCAGCATTCTCAGGACAGGGGGCTATGGCTACACCTTC
CASILRTGGYGYTF
>-|TRBV11-1|TRBJ1-6|-
TGTGCCAGCAGCGAGGGACTTAATAATTCACCCCTCCACTTT
CASSEGLNNSPLHF
>TRBD1|TRBV10-3|TRBJ2-7|-
TGTGCCATCAGGGCGGGACAGGTAACGTACGAGCAGTACTTC
CAIRAGQVTYEQYF
>-|TRBV5-1|TRBJ1-6|-
TGCGCCAGCAGTTATACAGGGAACGGCCTCAATTCACCCCTCCACTTT
CASSYTGNGLNSPLHF
>-|TRBV2|TRBJ1-3|-
TGTGCCAGCAGGGACGGGCTCCTCTCTGGAAACACCATATATTTT
CASRDGLLSGNTIYF
>-|TRBV4-1|TRBJ2-6|-
TGCGCCAGCAGCCAAGAAATCGCCAGTAGCTCTGGGGCCAACGTCCTGACTTTC
CASSQEIASSSGANVLTF
>-|TRBV6-5|TRBJ1-6|-
TGTGCCAGCACTACCCCACCCGGACCCCTCCACTTT
CASTTPPGPLHF
>-|TRBV9|TRBJ1-4|-
TGTGCCAGCAGCCCAACGGATGAATCAGCCGGAAAACTGTTTTTT
CASSPTDESAGKLFF
>-|TRBV7-2|TRBJ2-1|-
TGTGCCAGCAGCTTATTCGGTCCGGGGGCCAGCTCCTACAATGAGCAGTTCTTC
CASSLFGPGASSYNEQFF
>-|TRBV5-1|TRBJ2-3|-
TGCGCCAGCAGCTTGGGAGCTCTGCAAGATACGCAGTATTTT
CASSLGALQDTQYF
>-|TRBV7-2|TRBJ1-4|-
TGTGCCAGCAGCTTAGATGCGGGGGCTAATGAAAAACTGTTTTTT
CASSLDAGANEKLFF
>-|TRBV5-1|TRBJ2-7|-
TGCGCCAGCAGCTTGATTAGCGGATCTTACTACGAGCAGTACTTC
CASSLISGSYYEQYF
>-|TRBV18|TRBJ2-5|-
TGTGCCAGTTCGACAAACCAAGAGACCCAGTACTTC
CASSTNQETQYF
>-|TRBV5-8|TRBJ2-7|-
TGTGCCAGCAGCTATCCCTACGGGGCTATGGACGAGCAGTACTTC
CASSYPYGAMDEQYF
>-|TRBV28|TRBJ2-5|-
TGTGCCAGCAGTTTATTCGGACAGCAAGAGACCCAGTACTTC
CASSLFGQQETQYF
>TRBD1|TRBV19|TRBJ2-7|-
TGTGCCAGTAGTCAAATCAGGGGGCCCTACGAGCAGTACTTC
CASSQIRGPYEQYF
>-|TRBV19|TRBJ2-2|-
TGTGCCAGTAGTATACAGGAGAGGGGAAACACCGGGGAGCTGTTTTTT
CASSIQERGNTGELFF
>-|TRBV28|TRBJ2-3|-
TGTGCCAGCAGTTCAGGGACTCTAGGCACAGATACGCAGTATTTT
CASSSGTLGTDTQYF
>TRBD2|TRBV7-8|TRBJ2-1|-
TGTGCCAGCAGCTCCCCTCTCGGAGCGGGGGCCTTGGGGGAGCAGTTCTTC
CASSSPLGAGALGEQFF
>-|TRBV6-5|TRBJ1-1|-
TGTGCCAGCAGTAGGACAGAAGGTGAAGCTTTCTTT
CASSRTEGEAFF
>-|TRBV30|TRBJ2-7|-
TGTGCCTGGAGTGGTAGCACCTACGAGCAGTACTTC
CAWSGSTYEQYF
>TRBD2|TRBV10-3|TRBJ2-1|-
TGTGCCACCCAGAGTGTAGCGGGACGGAATGAGCAGTTCTTC
CATQSVAGRNEQFF